This T cell receptor (beta chain) was found in a study of Ad26.COV2.S vaccination and SARS-CoV-2 variants. Study-level points and caveats: Overall T cell responses may have been underestimated by the analyses of TCR breadth and depth. Higher spike-specific TCR breadth was found in vaccine recipients than in placebo recipients. Comparability of non-spike TCR breadth was observed across vaccine and placebo recipients.

The CDR3 extends over 16 amino acids. V lost 4 bases to trimming and J lost 4 bases, with 18 bases between them. The germline V gene has CDR1 PRHDT and CDR2 FYEKMQ (reference sequence). This sample's treatment: roughly 20 received Ad26.COV2.S at low or high dose, single or two shots; 5 received placebo; per-sample allocation not given. The samples were gathered on day 63 after the first injection of vaccine or placebo. Whoever gave the sample was an adult aged 18-55 years in Boston. Sequencing used immunoSEQ multiplex PCR; TCRdb keeps in-frame clones, though not all of them. The sample includes some 320,000 clones, around four fifths of them seen just once. Concerning this clone: The antigen is undetermined.

The rearrangement joins TRBV13 to TRBJ2-3; no clear D gene. The sample was peripheral blood, taken in a trial of Ad26.COV2.S vaccine versus placebo. This sequence originates from a person between 18 and 59 years old who received the Ad26.COV2.S COVID-19 vaccine or a placebo. CDR3 region: CASSSAGPLTSDTQYF. The DNA of the CDR3 is TGTGCCAGCAGCTCCGCCGGGCCCCTCACGTCAGATACGCAGTATTTT.